The 26 T cell receptor beta chains given below trace back to one sample, sequenced in a study of T cells expressing NK-cell markers. TCRdb re-analyzed the 5' RACE reads; it lists each CDR3 protein once, without DNA. The sample table sets out about 460,000 distinct CDR3 sequences. The material sequenced was blood T cells: a sorted CD56 or NKG2C T cell subset, CD4+ or CD8+ T cells, or bulk PBMC T cells (not recorded which). All receptors come from a woman in her forties or fifties in good health.

This CDR3 is CASSLTSGSNNEQFF. This chain uses TRBV7-2 with TRBJ2-1; TCRdb reports TRBD2, a call that lacks DNA to check it against. The CDR3 is 15 residues long. Germline values: CDR1 SGHTA, CDR2 FQGNSA.

The rearrangement joins TRBV15 to TRBJ2-1. Germline loops: CDR1 LNHNV, CDR2 YYDKDF (reference sequence). The CDR3 extends over 11 amino acids. The CDR3 sequence: CATSWYNEQFF.

CDR3 residues: CSVEDRQVSGYEQYF. This rearrangement joins TRBV29-1 to TRBJ2-7. The germline V gene encodes CDR1 SQVTM and CDR2 ANQGSEA. The CDR3 totals 15 residues.

J is TRBJ1-2 and V is TRBV27. Germline V gene data show CDR1 as MNHEY and CDR2 as SMNVEV (reference sequence). The CDR3 covers 14 residues. Here the CDR3 reads CASKPSDLRFGYTF.

V and J are TRBV18 and TRBJ2-1. Looked up from germline, CDR1 is KGHSH and CDR2 is LQKENI. This CDR3 has 14 residues. CDR3: CASSPPPLYNEQFF.

The V and J genes are TRBV7-8 and TRBJ2-1; with no DNA, the TCRdb D assignment of TRBD2 cannot be verified. The CDR3 contains 16 residues. CDR1 and CDR2 from the germline V gene are SGHVS and FQNEAQ. The CDR3 reads CASSTTGTSGRYEQFF.

The CDR3 is CASTHGGGTGELFF. V gene TRBV12-3 or TRBV12-4 combines with J gene TRBJ2-2; TCRdb picks TRBD1, but there is no DNA to check that call. The CDR3 has 14 residues.

This sequence joins TRBV11-2 and TRBJ1-4; the D call from TCRdb, TRBD1, cannot be confirmed without DNA. The germline gives CDR1 SGHAT, CDR2 FQNNGV. The CDR3 is 13 residues long. This CDR3 reads CASSWGTGEKLFF.

The V call is TRBV10-2, the J call TRBJ2-3; without DNA, the TCRdb call of TRBD2 cannot be checked. The CDR3 length is 16 residues. Per germline, CDR1 WSHSY and CDR2 SAAADI. The CDR3 spells CASSWGDLNLTDTQYF.

CDR3 protein: CASTPRAGTGGWNEQFF. The V call is TRBV5-1, the J call TRBJ2-1; as DNA is missing, the TRBD1 call by TCRdb cannot be tested. Per the germline V gene, CDR1 is SGHRS and CDR2 is YFSETQ. CDR3 length: 17 amino acids.

The chain uses TRBV12-5 and TRBJ2-1. There are 14 residues in the CDR3. Germline CDR1 reads LGHNT; CDR2 reads FRNRAP. The CDR3 is CASGLGESSSQQFF.

CDR3 loop: CASSTLQGAANEKLFF. The chain combines TRBV19 with TRBJ1-4; TCRdb names TRBD1, which stays unverified in the absence of DNA. CDR3 length equals 16 residues. Germline assignment: CDR1 LNHDA and CDR2 SQIVND (reference sequence).

This chain joins TRBV3-1 and TRBJ1-2. Germline V CDR1 and CDR2: LGHDT, YNNKEL (reference sequence). The CDR3 has 15 residues. CDR3 in amino acids: CASSQEQGLLYGYTF.

V usage is TRBV10-3 and J usage is TRBJ2-2. The germline V gene encodes CDR1 ENHRY and CDR2 SYGVKD. The CDR3 covers 16 residues. Here the CDR3 reads CAISEDTPRLAGELFF.

CDR3 sequence: CASRLTGTGVDGYTF. The chain links TRBV6-6 to TRBJ1-2; TCRdb's D call of TRBD1 is untestable without DNA. This CDR3 has 15 amino acids. Germline-derived CDR1 and CDR2 are MNHNY and SVGAGI (reference sequence).

The chain links TRBV20-1 to TRBJ2-7; no DNA is available, so the TRBD1 call from TCRdb remains unchecked. Germline values: CDR1 DFQATT, CDR2 SNEGSKA (reference sequence). CDR3 length: 15 amino acids. The CDR3 loop reads CSATAPGHNLYEQYF.

CDR3 sequence: CASRSGSLPSSHEQYF. The V gene is TRBV19, the J gene TRBJ2-7; TCRdb's assignment of TRBD2 cannot be checked, as there is no DNA. Per germline, CDR1 LNHDA and CDR2 SQIVND (reference sequence). This CDR3 spans 16 amino acids.

The chain is built from TRBV2 and TRBJ2-5. This CDR3 spans 12 amino acids. Germline CDR1 SNHLY, CDR2 FYNNEI. This CDR3 is CASSEGIQTQYF. Full variable domain (rest looked up from reference TRBV2 and TRBJ2-5): EPEVTQTPSHQVTQMGQEVILRCVPISNHLYFYWYRQILGQKVEFLVSFYNNEISEKSEIFDDQFSVERPDGSNFTLKIRSTKLEDSAMYFCASSEGIQTQYFGPGTRLLVL.

The chain couples TRBV7-2 to TRBJ2-7; TCRdb outputs TRBD2, but without DNA this stays unchecked. Per germline, CDR1 SGHTA and CDR2 FQGNSA. The CDR3 contains 15 residues. CDR3 sequence reads: CASSLVRVPTYEQYF.

The rearrangement joins TRBV7-9 to TRBJ2-4. CDR1 and CDR2 (germline): SEHNR, FQNEAQ (reference sequence). CDR3 length: 16 amino acids. The CDR3 here is CASSLVTNLAKNIQYF.

This chain connects TRBV13 to TRBJ2-3; the D gene TCRdb calls, TRBD2, cannot be checked with no DNA. There are 16 residues in the CDR3. The V gene's germline CDR1 is PRHDT and CDR2 FYEKMQ (reference sequence). The CDR3 loop is CASSLGGLASSDTQYF.

The chain recombines TRBV12-3 or TRBV12-4 with TRBJ1-1. The CDR3 covers 15 residues. The CDR3 protein is CASSFSSRRNTEAFF.

The gene calls are TRBV5-1 and TRBJ2-2; TCRdb reports TRBD2, a call that lacks DNA to check it against. Per the germline V gene, CDR1 is SGHRS and CDR2 is YFSETQ. This CDR3 is built from 17 residues. CDR3 protein: CASSLVPSGSTGGELFF.

The genes are TRBV7-8 and TRBJ2-2; TCRdb gives TRBD2 as the D gene, but with no DNA this cannot be confirmed. This CDR3 has 13 residues. Germline assignment: CDR1 SGHVS and CDR2 FQNEAQ. The CDR3 protein is CASSGEVPGELFF.

The V gene is TRBV5-1, the J gene TRBJ2-5; no DNA is available, so the TRBD2 call from TCRdb remains unchecked. Germline assignment: CDR1 SGHRS and CDR2 YFSETQ. This CDR3 is built from 14 residues. CDR3 loop: CASSLRGGSWTQYF. The variable domain in full, with the rest retrieved from reference TRBV5-1 and TRBJ2-5, is KAGVTQTPRYLIKTRGQQVTLSCSPISGHRSVSWYQQTPGQGLQFLFEYFSETQRNKGNFPGRFSGRQFSNSRSEMNVSTLELGDSALYLCASSLRGGSWTQYFGPGTRLLVL.

This chain joins TRBV14 and TRBJ1-4; the TCRdb D gene call, TRBD1, has no DNA to confirm it. This CDR3 comprises 15 residues. Per the germline V gene, CDR1 is SGHDN and CDR2 is FVKESK. CDR3 residues: CASSPQTGGNEKLFF.